Included here is one T cell receptor beta chain sequence, with context. This sample is drawn from a study of PD-L1 blockade in urothelial cancer. Germline CDR1 and CDR2: KGHSH and LQKENI. With 6 bases clipped from V and 6 bases from J, the junction kept 5 bases outside the gene matches. The CDR3 runs to 12 residues. The repertoire was sequenced with immunoSEQ multiplex PCR; TCRdb's copy has only in-frame clones and lacks some. The table shows about 45,000 clones, with around 90% occurring only once. Sequenced material: PBMCs, taken around atezolizumab (anti-PD-L1) treatment. This receptor was taken from a woman aged 55-70 years with urothelial cancer. This chain joins TRBV18 and TRBJ2-7; TRBD1 matches 7 bases. This CDR3 reads CASSSTGSEQYF. CDR3 nucleotide sequence: TGTGCCAGCTCGTCGACAGGGAGCGAGCAGTACTTC. The full variable domain, rest sourced from reference TRBV18 and TRBJ2-7, is NAGVMQNPRHLVRRRGQEARLRCSPMKGHSHVYWYRQLPEEGLKFMVYLQKENIIDESGMPKERFSAEFPKEGPSILRIQQVVRGDSAAYFCASSSTGSEQYFGPGTRLTVT.